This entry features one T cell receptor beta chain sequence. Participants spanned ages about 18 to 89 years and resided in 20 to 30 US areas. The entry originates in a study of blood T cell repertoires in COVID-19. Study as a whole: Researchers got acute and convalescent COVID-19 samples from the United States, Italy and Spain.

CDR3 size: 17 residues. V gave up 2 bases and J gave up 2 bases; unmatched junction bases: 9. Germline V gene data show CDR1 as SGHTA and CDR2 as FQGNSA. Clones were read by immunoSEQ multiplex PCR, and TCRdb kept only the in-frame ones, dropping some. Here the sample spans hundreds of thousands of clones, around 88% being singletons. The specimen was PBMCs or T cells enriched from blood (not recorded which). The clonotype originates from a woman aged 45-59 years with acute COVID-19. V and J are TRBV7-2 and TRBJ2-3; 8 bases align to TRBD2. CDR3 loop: CASSLRASGYNTDTQYF. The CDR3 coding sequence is TGTGCCAGCAGCTTACGGGCTAGCGGGTATAACACAGATACGCAGTATTTT.